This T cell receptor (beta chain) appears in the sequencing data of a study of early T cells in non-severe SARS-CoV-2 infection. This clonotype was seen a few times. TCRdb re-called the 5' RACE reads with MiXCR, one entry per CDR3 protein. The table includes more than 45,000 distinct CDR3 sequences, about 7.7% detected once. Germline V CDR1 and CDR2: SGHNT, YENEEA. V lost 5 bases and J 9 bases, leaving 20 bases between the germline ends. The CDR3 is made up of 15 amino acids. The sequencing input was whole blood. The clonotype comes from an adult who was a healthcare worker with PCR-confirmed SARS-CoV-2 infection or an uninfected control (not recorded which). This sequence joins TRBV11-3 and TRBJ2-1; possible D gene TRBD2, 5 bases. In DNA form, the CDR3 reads TGTGCCAGCAGCCCCACCAGGACCGGGATTCTTGAGCAGTTCTTC. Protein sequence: CASSPTRTGILEQFF.